This T cell receptor beta chain stems from a study of cytomegalovirus exposure and HLA in healthy donors. Overall study findings and caveats: It was reported that the classifier diagnosed cytomegalovirus status with high specificity and sensitivity in both the original and validation cohorts. That first-cohort TCR clusters tended to co-occur in the 130 or so validation repertoires was found in a later analysis. In vitro work confirmed that three CMV-associated chains recognize CMV antigens. It was fewer than 200 TCR beta chains that were listed as cytomegalovirus-associated.

A word on this clone: Its cognate antigen is unknown. The junction shows a germline mismatch at one end, possibly a read error.

The germline CDR1 and CDR2 sequences are MNHNS and SASEGT. CDR3 length: 15 residues. Data came from immunoSEQ multiplex PCR; TCRdb stores just in-frame clones and leaves some out. The sample carries under 250,000 clones, 83% recorded once. This TCR was recovered from a woman between 18 and 29 years old in good health and CMV-seronegative. The sequenced material came from PBMCs. V usage is TRBV6-1 and J usage is TRBJ2-5; TRBD2 agrees at 10 bases. DNA of the CDR3: TGTGCCAGCAGTGAACCAGCGGGAGGGGTAGAGGCCCAGTACTTC. Its translation is CASSEPAGGVEAQYF.